The sequence of this TCR beta chain was determined in a study of stem cell transplantation in POMP-related autoinflammatory disease. Points from the study as a whole: Across all analyzed T-cell subsets, patients with PRAID tended toward reduced diversity and increased clonality.

Assay used: immunoSEQ multiplex PCR; TCRdb lists only in-frame clones, some missing. The sample shows around 32,000 clones, 80% to 90% of them seen only once. The CDR3 spans 11 residues. CDR1 is MNHNS and CDR2 is SASEGT in the germline V gene. Prominent immunodeficiency with autoinflammation defined PRAID. This clone appeared a few times. What it binds is unknown. This clonotype originated in a human donor with POMP-related autoinflammation and immune dysregulation (PRAID). The input for sequencing was CD4+ T cells from PBMCs, taken before stem cell transplantation. This rearrangement joins TRBV6-1 to TRBJ1-6; D might be TRBD1 (6 bases). The CDR3 DNA follows: TGTGCGACAGGAAATGAGTCACCCCTCCACTTT. The encoded protein is CATGNESPLHF.